The 15 T cell receptor beta chains below were found in one sample sequenced in a study of T cell responses to AZD1222 COVID-19 vaccine. The assay was immunoSEQ multiplex PCR, and TCRdb's table has in-frame clones only and misses some. The data contain 15,000 or so clones, 80% to 85% of them seen just once; the ten biggest clones take up over 12%. The sample in question was peripheral blood, obtained 28 days after the second AZD1222 dose. These TCRs come from an adult who received the AZD1222 COVID-19 vaccine.

This clone has a handful of counts. J is TRBJ1-2 and V is TRBV19; 7 nucleotides agree with TRBD1. Germline CDR1 LNHDA, CDR2 SQIVND (reference sequence). The CDR3 is 13 residues long. J gave up 8 bases and V 3 bases, and 6 bases lay outside the gene matches. The CDR3 here is CASSIRGSYGYTF. The CDR3 DNA is TGTGCCAGTAGTATCAGGGGGTCATACGGCTACACCTTC.

This clone showed up just once. The chain combines TRBV10-3 with TRBJ2-5, with TRBD2 matching 12 bases. The CDR3 sequence is 14 residues long. CDR1 is ENHRY, CDR2 SYGVKD, per germline. V shed 9 bases, J shed 4 bases, and the junction held 6 bases outside the gene matches. CDR3 in amino acids: CAIASGGAGETQYF. CDR3 in DNA: TGTGCCATAGCTAGCGGGGGGGCTGGAGAGACCCAGTACTTC.

The sample holds a few counts of this clone. The genes are TRBV5-4 and TRBJ2-5, with D unclear. Trimming left V 0 bases short and J 3 bases short, with 12 bases between. Germline CDR1 reads SGHNT; CDR2 reads YYREEE (reference sequence). The CDR3 has 15 amino acids. CDR3 residues: CASSLGLGFKETQYF. CDR3 coding DNA: TGTGCCAGCAGCTTGGGGCTAGGGTTCAAAGAGACCCAGTACTTC.

The chain joins TRBV15 to TRBJ1-4; weak D call: TRBD1 (5 bases). Per the germline V gene, CDR1 is LNHNV and CDR2 is YYDKDF (reference sequence). V gave up 1 base and J gave up 6 bases, with 15 bases separating them. The CDR3 is made up of 16 amino acids. The CDR3 region has the DNA TGTGCCACCAGCAGAGCTAATCAGGGTTCTCATGAAAAACTGTTTTTT. Its protein is CATSRANQGSHEKLFF.

The chain couples TRBV7-2 to TRBJ2-7, with D perhaps matching TRBD2 (5 bases). The CDR3 length is 12 residues. Germline lookup yields CDR1 SGHTA and CDR2 FQGNSA. V dropped 8 bases and J dropped 0 bases, with 8 bases sitting between them. CDR3 amino acids: CASRRGSYEQYF. The CDR3 DNA reads as TGTGCCAGCCGACGGGGCTCCTACGAGCAGTACTTC.

V gene TRBV7-3 combines with J gene TRBJ1-2; 9 positions agree with TRBD1. This CDR3 has 15 amino acids. With 4 bases clipped from V and 3 bases from J, the junction kept 6 bases outside the gene matches. Germline V gene sequence: CDR1 SGHTA, CDR2 FQGTGA. The CDR3 nucleotides read TGTGCCAGCAGCTGGACAGGGGAAACAGACTATGGCTACACCTTC. This encodes CASSWTGETDYGYTF.

By share, this clone counts as large (0.1 to 1%). This chain connects TRBV27 to TRBJ2-7, with D unclear. The germline CDR1 and CDR2 sequences are MNHEY and SMNVEV (reference sequence). V lost 2 bases and J 1 base, leaving 6 bases between the germline ends. This CDR3 contains 13 residues. The CDR3 nucleotides read TGTGCCAGCAGTTTAGGTTGGTCCTACGAGCAGTACTTC. It codes for CASSLGWSYEQYF.

Comment on this clone: Distinct nucleotide sequences in the sample also encode this CDR3. V and J are TRBV19 and TRBJ1-5, with D unresolved. The germline V and J ends were trimmed by 2 bases and 0 bases, with 5 bases remaining between them. This CDR3 is built from 14 residues. Per the germline V gene, CDR1 is LNHDA and CDR2 is SQIVND (reference sequence). The CDR3 sequence: CASSIRDSNQPQHF. Here the CDR3 DNA reads TGTGCCAGTAGTATACGGGATAGCAATCAGCCCCAGCATTTT.

The chain combines TRBV4-3 with TRBJ2-7; D unclear. The CDR3 spans 15 residues. With 0 bases removed from V and 2 bases from J, the gap between germline ends came to 11 bases. In germline, CDR1 is LGHNA, CDR2 YSLEER. CDR3 sequence reads: CASSQDRYGTYEQYF. The CDR3 coding sequence is TGCGCCAGCAGCCAAGATCGATATGGGACCTACGAGCAGTACTTC.

This clone appeared once. CDR3: CASSQDRRADTQYF. In DNA form, the CDR3 reads TGCGCCAGCAGCCAAGATAGGAGGGCAGATACGCAGTATTTT. V and J are TRBV4-1 and TRBJ2-3, with D possibly TRBD2 on 6 matching bases. The V and J ends lost 0 bases and 4 bases respectively, with 8 bases between them. The length of the CDR3 is 14 residues. Germline CDR1 and CDR2: MGHRA and YSYEKL.

The chain has TRBV27 and TRBJ2-7; 7 bases are shared with TRBD2. Per the germline V gene, CDR1 is MNHEY and CDR2 is SMNVEV (reference sequence). This CDR3 spans 11 amino acids. J lost 4 bases, V lost 10 bases, and 4 bases had no gene match. CDR3 in amino acids: CATRGVYEQYF. CDR3 sequence (DNA): TGTGCCACCCGGGGGGTATACGAGCAGTACTTC.

The J gene is TRBJ1-2, the V gene TRBV7-2; no reliable D call. The CDR3 contains 12 residues. Germline CDR1 is SGHTA and CDR2 is FQGNSA. V was pared by 0 bases and J by 6 bases, with 5 bases between. The CDR3, as DNA: TGTGCCAGCAGCTTAGCGGAAGATGGCTACACCTTC. Protein sequence: CASSLAEDGYTF. Complete variable domain (other parts from reference TRBV7-2 and TRBJ1-2): GAGVSQSPSNKVTEKGKDVELRCDPISGHTALYWYRQSLGQGLEFLIYFQGNSAPDKSGLPSDRFSAERTGGSVSTLTIQRTQQEDSAVYLCASSLAEDGYTFGSGTRLTVV.

The chain has TRBV7-7 and TRBJ2-1, with 7 bases identical to TRBD1. The trim removed 4 bases at V and 4 bases at J, leaving 7 bases unmatched. CDR1 and CDR2 from the germline V gene are SSHAT and FNYEAQ (reference sequence). CDR3 length: 15 residues. The CDR3 spells CASSSGSTGYNEQFF. The CDR3 bases are TGTGCCAGCAGCTCTGGATCGACAGGGTACAATGAGCAGTTCTTC.

This clone was counted once. The chain employs TRBV29-1 and TRBJ2-1, with D perhaps being TRBD1 or TRBD2 (7 bases each). CDR1 and CDR2 (germline): SQVTM, ANQGSEA. Trimming removed 3 bases from V and 2 bases from J, with 17 bases in between. The CDR3 loop spans 16 amino acids. The CDR3 DNA reads TGCAGCGTTGAGGGGAGACAGGGAGGGACCTACAATGAGCAGTTCTTC. It encodes CSVEGRQGGTYNEQFF.

This clone was counted only a few times. The J gene is TRBJ2-2, the V gene TRBV24-1; D ambiguous. V was shortened by 3 bases and J by 3 bases, with 10 bases between the two germline ends. The CDR3 sequence is 15 residues long. CDR1 is KGHDR, CDR2 SFDVKD, per germline. The CDR3 sequence: CATSDLADHTGELFF. The CDR3 DNA follows: TGTGCCACCAGTGATCTTGCGGACCACACCGGGGAGCTGTTTTTT.